Sequencing of this TCR beta chain was carried out in a study of blood T cell repertoires in COVID-19. Sequencing was performed with immunoSEQ multiplex PCR; in TCRdb, only in-frame clones are kept and a portion is missing. The sample has 180,000 or so clones, roughly 84% seen once; the top ten hold 13%. CDR3 length equals 14 residues. V trimming: 6 bases; J trimming: 7 bases; junction bases outside the gene matches: 7. Germline loops: CDR1 SGHDN, CDR2 FVKESK. The chain has TRBV14 and TRBJ1-4, with 8 positions matching TRBD1. This clonotype was sampled from a woman aged 60 to 75 who had recovered from COVID-19. Sequences were obtained from PBMCs or T cells enriched from blood (not recorded which). The CDR3, as DNA: TGTGCCAGCAGTCGTACAGGGGGTACTGAAAAACTGTTTTTT. Its protein product is CASSRTGGTEKLFF. The whole variable domain, remainder taken from reference TRBV14 and TRBJ1-4, is EAGVTQFPSHSVIEKGQTVTLRCDPISGHDNLYWYRRVMGKEIKFLLHFVKESKQDESGMPNNRFLAERTGGTYSTLKVQPAELEDSGVYFCASSRTGGTEKLFFGSGTQLSVL.